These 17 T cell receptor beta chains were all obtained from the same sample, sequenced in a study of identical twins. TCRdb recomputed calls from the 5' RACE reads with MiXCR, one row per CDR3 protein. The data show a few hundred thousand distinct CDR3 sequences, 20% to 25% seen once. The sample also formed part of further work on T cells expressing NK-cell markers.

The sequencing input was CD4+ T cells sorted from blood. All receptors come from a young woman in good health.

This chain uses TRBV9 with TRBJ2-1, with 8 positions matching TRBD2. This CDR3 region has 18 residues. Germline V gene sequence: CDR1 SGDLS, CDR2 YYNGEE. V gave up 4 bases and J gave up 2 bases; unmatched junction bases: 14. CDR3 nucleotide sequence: TGTGCCAGCAGCCCTCTCTTTTCGGGGGGGCACACCTACAATGAGCAGTTCTTC. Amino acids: CASSPLFSGGHTYNEQFF.

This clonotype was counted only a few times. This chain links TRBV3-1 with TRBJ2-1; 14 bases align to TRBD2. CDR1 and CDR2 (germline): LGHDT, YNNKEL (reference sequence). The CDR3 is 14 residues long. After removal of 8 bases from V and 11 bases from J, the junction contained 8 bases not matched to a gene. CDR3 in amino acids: CASGGTSGSGKQFF. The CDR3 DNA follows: TGTGCCAGCGGCGGGACTAGCGGGAGTGGAAAGCAGTTCTTC.

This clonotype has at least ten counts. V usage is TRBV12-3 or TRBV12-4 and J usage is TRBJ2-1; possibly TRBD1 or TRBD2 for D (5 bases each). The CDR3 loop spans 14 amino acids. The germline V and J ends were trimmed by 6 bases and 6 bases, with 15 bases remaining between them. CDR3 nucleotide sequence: TGTGCCAGCAGCCCACGGGACCGTCTCAATGAGCAGTTCTTC. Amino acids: CASSPRDRLNEQFF.

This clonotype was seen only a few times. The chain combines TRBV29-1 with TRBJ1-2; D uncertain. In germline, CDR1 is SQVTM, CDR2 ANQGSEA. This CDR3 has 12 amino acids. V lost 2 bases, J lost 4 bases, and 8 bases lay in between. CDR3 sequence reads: CSVELGSYGYTF. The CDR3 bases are TGCAGCGTTGAACTAGGGAGCTATGGCTACACCTTC.

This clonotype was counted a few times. The CDR3 loop is CATYRRKETQYF. The CDR3 nucleotides read TGTGCCACCTACCGCAGAAAAGAGACCCAGTACTTC. V usage is TRBV24-1 and J usage is TRBJ2-5; no clear D. The ends were cut back, 9 bases at V and 3 bases at J, with 10 bases in the middle. The germline CDR1 and CDR2 sequences are KGHDR and SFDVKD. This CDR3 has 12 residues.

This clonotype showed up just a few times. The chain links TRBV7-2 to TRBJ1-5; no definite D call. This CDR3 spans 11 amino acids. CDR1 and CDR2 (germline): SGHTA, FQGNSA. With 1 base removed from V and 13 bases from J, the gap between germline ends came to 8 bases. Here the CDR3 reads CASSLEGRQHF. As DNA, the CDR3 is TGTGCCAGCAGCTTAGAAGGGAGGCAGCATTTT.

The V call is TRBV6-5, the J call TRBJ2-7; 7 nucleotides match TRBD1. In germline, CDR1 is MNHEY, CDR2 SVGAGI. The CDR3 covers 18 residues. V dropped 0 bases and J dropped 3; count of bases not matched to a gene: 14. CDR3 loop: CASSYSGLTGSPNYEQYF. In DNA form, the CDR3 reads TGTGCCAGCAGTTACTCGGGTCTGACAGGGAGTCCCAACTACGAGCAGTACTTC.

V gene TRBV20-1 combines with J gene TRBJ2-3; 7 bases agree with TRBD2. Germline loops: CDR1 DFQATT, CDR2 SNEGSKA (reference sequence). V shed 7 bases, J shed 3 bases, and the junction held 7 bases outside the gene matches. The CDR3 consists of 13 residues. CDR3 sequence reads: CSVRRETTDTQYF. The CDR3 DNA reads TGCAGTGTTAGGCGGGAGACGACAGATACGCAGTATTTT.

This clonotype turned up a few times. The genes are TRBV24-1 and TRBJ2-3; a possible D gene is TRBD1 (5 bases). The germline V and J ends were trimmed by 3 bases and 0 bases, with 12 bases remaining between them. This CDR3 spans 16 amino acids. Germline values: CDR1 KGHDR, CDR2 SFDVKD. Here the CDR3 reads CATSDSRALSTDTQYF. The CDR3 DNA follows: TGTGCCACCAGTGATAGCAGGGCCCTGAGCACAGATACGCAGTATTTT.

DNA for the CDR3: TGTGCCAGCAGTTTTCGACTAGCGGGGAGATGGACAGATACGCAGTATTTT. Its protein is CASSFRLAGRWTDTQYF. The chain uses TRBV12-3 or TRBV12-4 and TRBJ2-3, with 11 positions matching TRBD2. J gave up 3 bases and V 3 bases, and 8 bases lay outside the gene matches. The CDR3 extends over 17 amino acids.

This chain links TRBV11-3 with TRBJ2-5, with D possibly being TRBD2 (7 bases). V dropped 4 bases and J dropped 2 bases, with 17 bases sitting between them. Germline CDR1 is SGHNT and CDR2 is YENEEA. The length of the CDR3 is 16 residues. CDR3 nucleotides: TGTGCCAGCAGCTGGTGGGGGGGGCAGGTTCAAGAGACCCAGTACTTC. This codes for CASSWWGGQVQETQYF.

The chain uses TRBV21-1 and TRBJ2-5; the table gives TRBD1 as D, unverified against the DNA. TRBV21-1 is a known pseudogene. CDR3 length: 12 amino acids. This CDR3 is CRRQGTQETQYF. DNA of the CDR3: TGCCGAAGACAGGGGACGCAAGAGACCCAGTACTTC.

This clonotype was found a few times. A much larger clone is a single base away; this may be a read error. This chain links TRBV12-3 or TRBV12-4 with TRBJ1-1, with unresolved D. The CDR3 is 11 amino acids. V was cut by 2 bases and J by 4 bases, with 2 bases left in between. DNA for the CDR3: TGTGCCAGCAGTTTATTCACTGAAGCTTTCTTT. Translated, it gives CASSLFTEAFF.

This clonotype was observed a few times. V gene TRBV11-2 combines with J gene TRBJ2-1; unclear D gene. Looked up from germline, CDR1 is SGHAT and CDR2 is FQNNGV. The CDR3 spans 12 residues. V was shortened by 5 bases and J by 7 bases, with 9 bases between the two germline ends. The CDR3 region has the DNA TGTGCCAGCAGCCCGGACCGTAATGAGCAGTTCTTC. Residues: CASSPDRNEQFF.

Here the CDR3 DNA reads TGTGCCAGCAGATCTTGGGGGGGGAACACTGAAGCTTTCTTT. Its protein is CASRSWGGNTEAFF. V and J are TRBV5-5 and TRBJ1-1, with a possible D match to TRBD1 (5 bases). This CDR3 has 14 amino acids. Trimming pared 5 bases from V and 1 base from J, leaving 12 bases between. Germline assignment: CDR1 SGHKS and CDR2 YYEKEE (reference sequence).

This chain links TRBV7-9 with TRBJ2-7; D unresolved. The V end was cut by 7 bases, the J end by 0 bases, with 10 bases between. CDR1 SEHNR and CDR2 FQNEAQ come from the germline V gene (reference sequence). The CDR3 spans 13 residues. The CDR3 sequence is CASNGVRSYEQYF. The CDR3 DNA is TGTGCCAGCAATGGGGTGCGCTCCTACGAGCAGTACTTC.

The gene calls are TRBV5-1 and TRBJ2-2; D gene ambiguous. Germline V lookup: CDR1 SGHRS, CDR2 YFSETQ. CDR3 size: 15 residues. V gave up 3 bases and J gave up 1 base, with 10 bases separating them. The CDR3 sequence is CASSSRPENTGELFF. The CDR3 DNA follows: TGCGCCAGCAGCTCAAGGCCTGAGAACACCGGGGAGCTGTTTTTT.